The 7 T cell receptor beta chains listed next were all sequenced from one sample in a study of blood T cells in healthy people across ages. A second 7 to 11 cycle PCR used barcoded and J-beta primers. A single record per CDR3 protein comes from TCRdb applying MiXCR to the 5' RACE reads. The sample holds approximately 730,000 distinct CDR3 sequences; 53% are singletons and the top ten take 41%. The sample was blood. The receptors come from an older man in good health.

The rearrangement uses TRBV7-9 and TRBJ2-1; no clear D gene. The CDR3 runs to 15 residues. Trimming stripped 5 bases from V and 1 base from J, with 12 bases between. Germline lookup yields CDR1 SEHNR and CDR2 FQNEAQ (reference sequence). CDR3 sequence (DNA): TGTGCCAGCAGCCGATTGGGCCCTTCCTACAATGAGCAGTTCTTC. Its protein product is CASSRLGPSYNEQFF.

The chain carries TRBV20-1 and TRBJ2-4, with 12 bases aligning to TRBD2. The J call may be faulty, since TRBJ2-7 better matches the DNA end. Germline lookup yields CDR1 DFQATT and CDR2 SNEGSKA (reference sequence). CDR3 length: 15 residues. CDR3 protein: CSASRLAGVRGEQYF. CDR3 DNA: TGCAGTGCTAGTCGACTAGCGGGAGTGAGGGGCGAGCAGTACTTC.

In DNA form, the CDR3 reads TGTGCCAGCAGCCCAGTAGGGAGATACGAGCAGTACTTC. It codes for CASSPVGRYEQYF. The genes are TRBV9 and TRBJ2-4; perhaps TRBD2 as D (5 bases). The DNA matches TRBJ2-7 better at its end, which makes the J call doubtful. Germline V gene data show CDR1 as SGDLS and CDR2 as YYNGEE. The CDR3 loop spans 13 amino acids.

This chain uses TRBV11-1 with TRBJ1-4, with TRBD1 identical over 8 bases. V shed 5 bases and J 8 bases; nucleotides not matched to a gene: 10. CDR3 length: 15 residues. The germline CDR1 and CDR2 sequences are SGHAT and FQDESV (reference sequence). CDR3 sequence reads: CASSKTGEFTEKLFF. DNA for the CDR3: TGTGCCAGCAGCAAGACAGGGGAGTTTACCGAAAAACTGTTTTTT.

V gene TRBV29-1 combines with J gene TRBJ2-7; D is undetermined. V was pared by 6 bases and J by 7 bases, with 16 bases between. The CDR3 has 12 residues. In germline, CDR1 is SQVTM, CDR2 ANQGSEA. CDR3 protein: CSVAATLVEQYF. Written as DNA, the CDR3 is TGCAGCGTCGCCGCGACCCTCGTAGAGCAGTACTTC.

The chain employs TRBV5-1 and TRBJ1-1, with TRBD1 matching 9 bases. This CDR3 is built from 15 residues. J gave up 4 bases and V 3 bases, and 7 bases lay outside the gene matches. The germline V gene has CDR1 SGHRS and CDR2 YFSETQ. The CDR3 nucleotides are TGCGCCAGCAGCTCGGGACAGGGCGGCGGCACTGAAGCTTTCTTT. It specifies CASSSGQGGGTEAFF.

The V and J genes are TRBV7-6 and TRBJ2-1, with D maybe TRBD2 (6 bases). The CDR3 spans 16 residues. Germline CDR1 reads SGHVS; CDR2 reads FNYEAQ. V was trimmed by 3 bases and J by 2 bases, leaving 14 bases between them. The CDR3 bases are TGTGCCAGCAGCTTGCGGTCGGAGGGGACCTACAATGAGCAGTTCTTC. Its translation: CASSLRSEGTYNEQFF. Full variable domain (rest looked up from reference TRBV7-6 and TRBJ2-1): GAGVSQSPRYKVTKRGQDVALRCDPISGHVSLYWYRQALGQGPEFLTYFNYEAQQDKSGLPNDRFSAERPEGSISTLTIQRTEQRDSAMYRCASSLRSEGTYNEQFFGPGTRLTVL.